The 13 T cell receptor beta chains below all came from one sample that was sequenced in a study of identical twins. TCRdb re-called the 5' RACE reads through MiXCR, storing one row per CDR3 protein. Found here are more than 200,000 distinct CDR3 sequences, roughly an eighth of them singletons; the top ten hold 7% to 9%. Sequences were obtained from memory (CD45RO+) T cells sorted from blood. The source is a woman younger than 30 in good health.

The J gene is TRBJ1-1, the V gene TRBV29-1; D unclear. V was clipped by 0 bases and J by 3 bases, with 8 bases between them. Per germline, CDR1 SQVTM and CDR2 ANQGSEA. The CDR3 spans 13 residues. CDR3 bases: TGCAGCGTTGAAGATCGCCGTTACACTGAAGCTTTCTTT. As protein: CSVEDRRYTEAFF.

The chain combines TRBV5-6 with TRBJ1-1; 7 bases align to TRBD1. CDR3 size: 12 residues. From germline, CDR1 is SGHDT and CDR2 YYEEEE. The V gene end was trimmed by 5 bases and the J gene end by 12 bases; junction bases not matched to a gene: 10. The DNA of the CDR3 is TGTGCCAGCAGTCGTCAGGGGGTCGCAACTTTCTTT. It specifies CASSRQGVATFF.

This clonotype occurred a few times. V usage is TRBV5-1 and J usage is TRBJ2-1; 7 positions match TRBD1. From germline, CDR1 is SGHRS and CDR2 YFSETQ. V lost 4 bases, J lost 0 bases, and 4 bases stayed unmatched. This CDR3 region has 15 residues. The CDR3: CASSQTGTSYNEQFF. The CDR3 DNA reads as TGCGCCAGCAGCCAGACAGGGACCTCCTACAATGAGCAGTTCTTC.

There are many counts of this clonotype. The J gene is TRBJ1-1, the V gene TRBV6-1, with D perhaps matching TRBD1 (6 bases). Trimming stripped 5 bases from V and 0 bases from J, with 19 bases between. Germline CDR1 and CDR2: MNHNS and SASEGT. The CDR3 contains 17 residues. Here the CDR3 DNA reads TGTGCCAGCAGTCAGCGTTGGACAGACTATATGAACACTGAAGCTTTCTTT. Protein: CASSQRWTDYMNTEAFF.

J is TRBJ1-5 and V is TRBV6-1, with no clear D. Germline V gene sequence: CDR1 MNHNS, CDR2 SASEGT. V gave up 9 bases and J gave up 4 bases, with 7 bases separating them. The CDR3 has 11 residues. DNA for the CDR3: TGTGCCAGGACTTCGAATCAGCCCCAGCATTTT. It is translated as CARTSNQPQHF.

This clonotype was detected a few times. The CDR3 protein is CSGTNRGNEQFF. The CDR3 DNA reads TGCAGTGGTACGAACCGAGGAAATGAGCAGTTCTTC. The V gene is TRBV20-1, the J gene TRBJ2-1, with D uncertain. The CDR3 extends over 12 amino acids. The ends were cut back, 7 bases at V and 7 bases at J, with 14 bases in the middle. Germline V gene lookup returns CDR1 DFQATT and CDR2 SNEGSKA (reference sequence).

The chain carries TRBV7-2 and TRBJ1-3; D remains ambiguous. Germline CDR1 reads SGHTA; CDR2 reads FQGNSA. Trimming removed 3 bases at V and 4 bases at J, with 7 bases between. The CDR3 runs 13 residues. The CDR3 DNA reads as TGTGCCAGCAGCTTCCTGGAGGGAAACACCATATATTTT. It translates to CASSFLEGNTIYF. Drawing the rest from reference TRBV7-2 and TRBJ1-3, the complete variable domain is GAGVSQSPSNKVTEKGKDVELRCDPISGHTALYWYRQSLGQGLEFLIYFQGNSAPDKSGLPSDRFSAERTGGSVSTLTIQRTQQEDSAVYLCASSFLEGNTIYFGEGSWLTVV.

The chain uses TRBV10-3 and TRBJ1-1, with 8 bases matching TRBD1. This CDR3 has 15 residues. V lost 7 bases, J lost 0 bases, and 7 bases stayed unmatched. CDR1 and CDR2 (germline): ENHRY, SYGVKD. CDR3 loop: CAIKGQAGMNTEAFF. The CDR3 DNA sequence: TGTGCCATCAAGGGACAGGCTGGAATGAACACTGAAGCTTTCTTT.

This rearrangement joins TRBV20-1 to TRBJ1-2; TRBD1 matches at 9 bases. The CDR3 loop spans 15 amino acids. Germline V gene lookup returns CDR1 DFQATT and CDR2 SNEGSKA (reference sequence). After removal of 1 base from V and 0 bases from J, the junction contained 3 bases not matched to a gene. In nucleotides, the CDR3 is TGCAGTGCTAGAGGGGGACAGGGTGCTAACTATGGCTACACCTTC. It yields the protein CSARGGQGANYGYTF.

This clonotype was recorded a few times. This chain joins TRBV6-2 or TRBV6-3 and TRBJ2-7; 12 bases are a match to TRBD2. CDR1 and CDR2 (germline): MNHEY, SVGEGT. The J segment lost 3 bases and the V segment lost 7 bases, leaving 7 bases of the junction unmatched. The CDR3 has 15 residues. The CDR3 loop is CASILLAGGLYEQYF. Written as DNA, the CDR3 is TGTGCCAGCATCTTACTAGCGGGAGGCCTCTACGAGCAGTACTTC.

This clonotype was seen only a few times. The V call is TRBV5-6, the J call TRBJ2-3; weak D call: TRBD1 (5 bases). Trimming left V 4 bases short and J 3 bases short, with 9 bases between. Germline V gene data show CDR1 as SGHDT and CDR2 as YYEEEE. This CDR3 contains 13 residues. The CDR3 protein is CASSVGRTDTQYF. The CDR3 nucleotides read TGTGCCAGCAGCGTGGGGCGAACAGATACGCAGTATTTT.

This clonotype was counted only a few times. This chain joins TRBV9 and TRBJ2-5, with 8 bases identical to TRBD1. This CDR3 contains 15 residues. Unmatched junction bases numbered 5, after V lost 1 base and J lost 3 bases. Germline-derived CDR1 and CDR2 are SGDLS and YYNGEE. The CDR3 DNA reads as TGTGCCAGCAGCGTAATGGACAGGGAGGAAGAGACCCAGTACTTC. This gives the protein CASSVMDREEETQYF.

This clonotype appeared many times. This chain connects TRBV24-1 to TRBJ2-1; D perhaps matches TRBD2 (6 bases). V gave up 6 bases and J gave up 7 bases, with 9 bases separating them. CDR3 size: 12 residues. CDR1 and CDR2 from the germline V gene are KGHDR and SFDVKD. The CDR3 region is CATSTSSNEQFF. CDR3 in DNA: TGTGCCACCAGTACTAGCTCGAATGAGCAGTTCTTC.